This T cell receptor (beta chain) stems from a study of metastatic and nonmetastatic thyroid tumors. Study-level information: The comparison covered peripheral blood and tumor or nodule tissue in malignant and benign thyroid patients. Regarding the study as a whole: Significantly greater TCR beta diversity was reportedly found in malignant thyroid tumors than in benign nodules (in blood and tumor).

This clone came up many times. What it recognizes is unknown. TCRdb reanalyzed the PCR reads via MiXCR. The repertoire includes 25,000 to 35,000 clones, approximately 15% of them detected once, and about 4.2% sits in the top ten. No patient received treatment before thyroid surgery. V lost 7 bases to trimming and J lost 8 bases; unmatched junction nucleotides: 10. The CDR3 is 14 amino acids. Per germline, CDR1 MNHNS and CDR2 SASEGT. This clonotype originated in a female donor with papillary thyroid cancer or a benign thyroid nodule (not recorded which). Some clones in this sample may be carry-over from other donors' samples. Sequenced input: blood. V and J are TRBV6-1 and TRBJ2-1, with 8 bases matching TRBD2. CDR3 bases: TGTGCCAGCAAATTGGCGGGAGGTGGCCATGAGCAGTTCTTC. Residues: CASKLAGGGHEQFF.